One sample yielded the 18 T cell receptor beta chains listed below, sequenced in a study of cytomegalovirus exposure and HLA in healthy donors. This PCR relied on a set of 60 Vbeta primers and 13 Jbeta primers. Data came from immunoSEQ multiplex PCR; TCRdb stores just in-frame clones and leaves some out. The profile shows roughly 150,000 clones, around 84% of them singletons. Sequencing was done on a sample of PBMCs. These receptors all come from a woman aged 18-35 years in good health and CMV-seronegative.

V usage is TRBV7-3 and J usage is TRBJ2-5; 8 bases line up with TRBD2. The V and J ends lost 4 bases and 2 bases, in that order; junction bases with no gene match: 6. Germline assignment: CDR1 SGHTA and CDR2 FQGTGA. The CDR3 is 15 amino acids. In nucleotides, the CDR3 is TGTGCCAGCAGCTCGGGGGGGGAACCTCAAGAGACCCAGTACTTC. Translating it yields CASSSGGEPQETQYF.

The chain links TRBV19 to TRBJ2-1; 9 bases match TRBD1. This CDR3 spans 14 amino acids. The germline CDR1 and CDR2 sequences are LNHDA and SQIVND (reference sequence). The J segment lost 7 bases and the V segment lost 4 bases, leaving 5 bases of the junction unmatched. CDR3 sequence (DNA): TGTGCCAGTAGTAACCACAGGGGGCCGAATGAGCAGTTCTTC. This encodes CASSNHRGPNEQFF.

Here the CDR3 DNA reads TGCGCCAGCAGCCCAGACAGGGGCTGTAGGCAGTATTTT. It encodes CASSPDRGCRQYF. The chain combines TRBV5-1 with TRBJ2-3; 8 bases fit TRBD1. Germline V gene lookup returns CDR1 SGHRS and CDR2 YFSETQ. This CDR3 is 13 amino acids long. After removal of 4 bases from V and 11 bases from J, the junction contained 9 bases not matched to a gene.

This sequence joins TRBV5-1 and TRBJ2-7, with 10 bases that match TRBD2. The CDR3 is made up of 14 amino acids. Per the germline V gene, CDR1 is SGHRS and CDR2 is YFSETQ. The V gene end was trimmed by 2 bases and the J gene end by 5 bases; junction bases not matched to a gene: 4. CDR3 loop: CASSLSGGADEQYF. DNA for the CDR3: TGCGCCAGCAGCTTAAGCGGGGGGGCCGACGAGCAGTACTTC.

V usage is TRBV11-2 and J usage is TRBJ2-3; 7 bases are a match to TRBD2. The junction had 4 bases not matched to a gene; V was cut back by 4 bases and J by 0 bases. There are 15 residues in the CDR3. Germline-derived CDR1 and CDR2 are SGHAT and FQNNGV. The CDR3 spells CASSSTGGSTDTQYF. The CDR3 DNA reads as TGTGCCAGCAGCTCAACCGGGGGGAGCACAGATACGCAGTATTTT.

This clone was observed a single time. The J gene is TRBJ2-3, the V gene TRBV28; TRBD1 agrees at 12 bases. Germline loops: CDR1 MDHEN, CDR2 SYDVKM. V was pared by 4 bases and J by 8 bases, with 10 bases of the junction left unmatched. The CDR3 sequence is 16 residues long. As DNA, the CDR3 is TGTGCCAGCAGTTCCCAGGGACAGGGGGCCCCCCTTACGCAGTATTTT. This gives the protein CASSSQGQGAPLTQYF.

J is TRBJ2-3 and V is TRBV7-6; D ambiguous. V lost 1 base and J 0 bases, leaving 14 bases between the germline ends. Per germline, CDR1 SGHVS and CDR2 FNYEAQ. This CDR3 spans 17 amino acids. CDR3 nucleotides: TGTGCCAGCAGCTTAGTCCTACTGCGTTCTAGCACAGATACGCAGTATTTT. Protein: CASSLVLLRSSTDTQYF.

V gene TRBV7-2 combines with J gene TRBJ2-7, with D uncertain. CDR1 is SGHTA, CDR2 FQGNSA, per germline. The V and J ends lost 5 bases and 2 bases respectively, with 13 bases between them. This CDR3 region has 14 residues. CDR3 region: CASSPSRSTYEQYF. The CDR3 coding sequence is TGTGCCAGCAGCCCCTCCCGGAGTACCTACGAGCAGTACTTC.

The rearrangement links TRBV5-8 to TRBJ2-2; the D is unclear. V was pared by 4 bases and J by 1 base, with 11 bases between. The CDR3 spans 15 residues. CDR1 is SGHTS and CDR2 is YDEGEE in the germline V gene. The CDR3, as DNA: TGTGCCAGCAGCCGACGATCAGGGAACACCGGGGAGCTGTTTTTT. This sequence encodes CASSRRSGNTGELFF.

The chain has TRBV28 and TRBJ2-7; D gene unclear. Germline CDR1 MDHEN, CDR2 SYDVKM. The CDR3 consists of 14 residues. V lost 5 bases and J lost 0, with 11 bases in between. Written as DNA, the CDR3 is TGTGCCAGCAGTCCAACGGTGAGCTCCTACGAGCAGTACTTC. Protein sequence: CASSPTVSSYEQYF.

This clone was observed once. CDR3 DNA: TGTGCCTGGAGTGAGGTAGGGGCACAAGCTTTCTTT. Protein product: CAWSEVGAQAFF. The J gene is TRBJ1-1, the V gene TRBV30; perhaps TRBD1 as D (5 bases). V was shortened by 1 base and J by 9 bases, with 12 bases between the two germline ends. The germline V gene has CDR1 GTSNPN and CDR2 SVGIG (reference sequence). The CDR3 has 12 residues.

V usage is TRBV18 and J usage is TRBJ2-2, with D perhaps TRBD2 (6 bases). The CDR3 runs to 13 residues. Germline-derived CDR1 and CDR2 are KGHSH and LQKENI. V lost 3 bases and J 6 bases, leaving 8 bases between the germline ends. The CDR3 DNA follows: TGTGCCAGCTCACCGCGGGACTCCGGGGAGCTGTTTTTT. Translated, it gives CASSPRDSGELFF.

The chain has TRBV27 and TRBJ2-5, with unresolved D. The CDR3 consists of 13 residues. V was shortened by 8 bases and J by 0 bases, with 10 bases between the two germline ends. Germline lookup yields CDR1 MNHEY and CDR2 SMNVEV (reference sequence). The chain's CDR3 is CASGTENQETQYF. The CDR3 DNA reads TGTGCCAGCGGTACGGAGAACCAAGAGACCCAGTACTTC.

This chain connects TRBV28 to TRBJ2-7, with TRBD2 matching over 10 bases. In germline, CDR1 is MDHEN, CDR2 SYDVKM. This CDR3 has 15 amino acids. J lost 5 bases, V lost 6 bases, and 10 bases had no gene match. In nucleotides, the CDR3 is TGTGCCAGCAGCCGGCACGGACTAGCGGACCACGAGCAGTACTTC. Translation: CASSRHGLADHEQYF.

The chain combines TRBV21-1 with TRBJ1-6; TRBD1 is the table's D call, not checked against the DNA. TRBV21-1 constitutes a pseudogene. CDR3 length equals 16 residues. CDR3 in amino acids: CASSRDRRKANSPLHF. The CDR3 nucleotides read TGTGCCAGCAGTAGGGACAGGAGAAAGGCCAATTCACCCCTCCACTTT.

The V and J genes are TRBV10-3 and TRBJ2-7, with TRBD1 identical over 10 bases. Per the germline V gene, CDR1 is ENHRY and CDR2 is SYGVKD. The CDR3 sequence is 16 residues long. V shed 3 bases and J 2 bases; nucleotides not matched to a gene: 7. CDR3 loop: CAISDVWTGGTYEQYF. As DNA, the CDR3 is TGTGCCATCAGTGACGTTTGGACAGGGGGAACCTACGAGCAGTACTTC.

Turning to this clone: This specimen includes other DNA sequences encoding the same CDR3. The CDR3: CASSRTGAEAFF. In DNA form, the CDR3 reads TGTGCCAGTAGCCGGACAGGGGCTGAAGCTTTCTTT. J is TRBJ1-1 and V is TRBV6-5; 9 nucleotides agree with TRBD1. Losses at the gene ends were 9 bases for V and 6 bases for J; bases not matched to a gene: 5. Germline-derived CDR1 and CDR2 are MNHEY and SVGAGI. The CDR3 runs to 12 residues.

The chain couples TRBV11-2 to TRBJ1-4, with D perhaps TRBD1 (5 bases). Germline CDR1 and CDR2: SGHAT and FQNNGV. The CDR3 covers 14 residues. Trimming left V 2 bases short and J 8 bases short, with 12 bases between. This chain's CDR3 is CASSLYPRGEKLFF. The CDR3 DNA sequence: TGTGCCAGCAGCTTATATCCCCGGGGGGAAAAACTGTTTTTT.